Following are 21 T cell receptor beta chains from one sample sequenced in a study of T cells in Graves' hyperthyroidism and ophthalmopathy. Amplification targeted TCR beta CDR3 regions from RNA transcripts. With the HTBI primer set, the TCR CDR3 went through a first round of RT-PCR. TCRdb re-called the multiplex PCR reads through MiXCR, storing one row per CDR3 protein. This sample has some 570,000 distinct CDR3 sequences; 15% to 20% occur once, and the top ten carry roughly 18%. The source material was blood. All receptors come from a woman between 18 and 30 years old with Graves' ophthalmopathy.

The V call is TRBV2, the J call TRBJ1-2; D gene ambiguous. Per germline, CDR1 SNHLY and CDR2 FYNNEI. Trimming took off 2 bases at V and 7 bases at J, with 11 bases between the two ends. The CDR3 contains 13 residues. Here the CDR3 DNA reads TGTGCCAGCAGTGAATTGACGGCGGCTGGCTACACCTTC. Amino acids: CASSELTAAGYTF.

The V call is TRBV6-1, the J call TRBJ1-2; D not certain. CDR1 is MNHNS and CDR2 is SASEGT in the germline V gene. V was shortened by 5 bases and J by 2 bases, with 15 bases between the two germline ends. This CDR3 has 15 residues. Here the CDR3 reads CASSRVADGNYGYTF. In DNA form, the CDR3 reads TGTGCCAGCAGTCGGGTTGCCGACGGCAACTATGGCTACACCTTC.

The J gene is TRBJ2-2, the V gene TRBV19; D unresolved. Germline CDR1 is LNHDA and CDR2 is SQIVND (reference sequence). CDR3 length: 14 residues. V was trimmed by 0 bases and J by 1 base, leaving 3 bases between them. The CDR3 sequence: CASSIERNTGELFF. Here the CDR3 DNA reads TGTGCCAGTAGTATAGAACGGAACACCGGGGAGCTGTTTTTT.

The CDR3 DNA sequence: TGCAGCGTTGAAAAAGAGGGGGACAGGGGGGCCGGGGAGCTGTTTTTT. It codes for CSVEKEGDRGAGELFF. V gene TRBV29-1 combines with J gene TRBJ2-2, with 11 bases matching TRBD1. The CDR3 is 16 residues long. Germline V gives CDR1 SQVTM, CDR2 ANQGSEA. The V and J ends lost 2 bases and 6 bases, in that order; junction bases with no gene match: 8.

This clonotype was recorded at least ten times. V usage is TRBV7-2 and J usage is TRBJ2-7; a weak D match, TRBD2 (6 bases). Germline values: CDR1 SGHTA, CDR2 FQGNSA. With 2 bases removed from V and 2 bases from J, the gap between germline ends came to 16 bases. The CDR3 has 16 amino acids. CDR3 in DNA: TGTGCCAGCAGCTTATCCCCTGCGGGAAGAGCCTACGAGCAGTACTTC. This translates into CASSLSPAGRAYEQYF.

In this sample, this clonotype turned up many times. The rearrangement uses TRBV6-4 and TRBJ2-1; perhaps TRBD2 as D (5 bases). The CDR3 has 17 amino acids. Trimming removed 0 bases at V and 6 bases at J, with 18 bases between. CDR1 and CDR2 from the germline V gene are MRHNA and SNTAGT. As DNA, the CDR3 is TGTGCCAGCAGTGACTCTTATGGGGTTTGGGGAGTCAATGAGCAGTTCTTC. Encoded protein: CASSDSYGVWGVNEQFF.

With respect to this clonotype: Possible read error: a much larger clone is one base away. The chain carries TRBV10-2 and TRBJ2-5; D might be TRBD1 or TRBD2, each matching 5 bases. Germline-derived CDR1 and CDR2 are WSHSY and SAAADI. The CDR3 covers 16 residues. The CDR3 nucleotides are TGCGCCCGCAGTGATGAGCCCCAGGGTTGGGGGGAGACCCAGTACTTC. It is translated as CARSDEPQGWGETQYF.

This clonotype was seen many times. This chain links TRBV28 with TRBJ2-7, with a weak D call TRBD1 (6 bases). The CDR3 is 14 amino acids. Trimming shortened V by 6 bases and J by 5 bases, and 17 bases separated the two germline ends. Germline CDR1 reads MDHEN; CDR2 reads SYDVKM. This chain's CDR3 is CASSPGPTGNEQYF. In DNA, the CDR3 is TGTGCCAGCAGCCCAGGCCCCACAGGGAACGAGCAGTACTTC.

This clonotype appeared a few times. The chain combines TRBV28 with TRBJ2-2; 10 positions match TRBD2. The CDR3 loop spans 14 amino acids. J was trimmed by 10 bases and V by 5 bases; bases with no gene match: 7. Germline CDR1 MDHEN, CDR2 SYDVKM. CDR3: CASSQRGGPPELFF. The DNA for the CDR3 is TGTGCCAGCAGTCAGCGGGGGGGGCCACCGGAGCTGTTTTTT.

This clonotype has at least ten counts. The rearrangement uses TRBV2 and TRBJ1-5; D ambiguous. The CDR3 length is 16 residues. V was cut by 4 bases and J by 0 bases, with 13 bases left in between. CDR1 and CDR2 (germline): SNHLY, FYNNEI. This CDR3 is CASSGSGWYSNQPQHF. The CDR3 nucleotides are TGTGCCAGCAGTGGGTCAGGCTGGTATAGCAATCAGCCCCAGCATTTT.

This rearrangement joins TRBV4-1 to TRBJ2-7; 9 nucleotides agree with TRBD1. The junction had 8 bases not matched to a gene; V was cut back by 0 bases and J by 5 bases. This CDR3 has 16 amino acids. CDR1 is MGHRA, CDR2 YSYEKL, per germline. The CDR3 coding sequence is TGCGCCAGCAGCCAAGATTTGGGGACAGGGAGGAACGAGCAGTACTTC. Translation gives CASSQDLGTGRNEQYF.

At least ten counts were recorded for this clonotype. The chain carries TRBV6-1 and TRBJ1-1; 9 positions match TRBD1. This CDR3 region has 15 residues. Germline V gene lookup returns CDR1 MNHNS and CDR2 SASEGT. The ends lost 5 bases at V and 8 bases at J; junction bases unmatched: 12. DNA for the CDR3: TGTGCCAGCAGTCCCCCAGGACAGGGGTTCGTAGAAGCTTTCTTT. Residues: CASSPPGQGFVEAFF.

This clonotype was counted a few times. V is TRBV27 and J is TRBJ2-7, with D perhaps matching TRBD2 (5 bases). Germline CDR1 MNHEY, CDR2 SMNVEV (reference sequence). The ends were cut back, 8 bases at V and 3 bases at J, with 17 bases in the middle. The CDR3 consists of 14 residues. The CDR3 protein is CASWALGVHYEQYF. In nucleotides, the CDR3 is TGTGCCAGCTGGGCTCTGGGAGTTCACTACGAGCAGTACTTC.

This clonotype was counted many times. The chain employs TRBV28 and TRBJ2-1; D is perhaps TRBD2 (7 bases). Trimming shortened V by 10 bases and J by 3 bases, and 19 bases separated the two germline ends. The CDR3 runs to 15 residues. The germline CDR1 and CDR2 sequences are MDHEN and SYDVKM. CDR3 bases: TGTGCCATTCAAGAGCGGGACACCTACTACAATGAGCAGTTCTTC. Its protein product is CAIQERDTYYNEQFF.

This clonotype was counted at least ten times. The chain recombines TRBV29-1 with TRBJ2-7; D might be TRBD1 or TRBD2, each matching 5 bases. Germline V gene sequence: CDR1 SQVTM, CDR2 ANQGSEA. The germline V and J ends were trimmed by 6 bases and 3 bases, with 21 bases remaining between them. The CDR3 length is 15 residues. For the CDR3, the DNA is TGCAGCGTAGTTGTCCCGGGACGGATGTACTACGAGCAGTACTTC. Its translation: CSVVVPGRMYYEQYF.

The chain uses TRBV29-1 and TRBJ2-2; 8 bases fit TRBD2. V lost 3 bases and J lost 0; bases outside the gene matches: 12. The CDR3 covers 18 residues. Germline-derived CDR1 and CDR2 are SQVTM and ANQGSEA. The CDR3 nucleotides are TGCAGCGTTGAGGGGACTAGTGATAGGTCGGCGAACACCGGGGAGCTGTTTTTT. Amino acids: CSVEGTSDRSANTGELFF.

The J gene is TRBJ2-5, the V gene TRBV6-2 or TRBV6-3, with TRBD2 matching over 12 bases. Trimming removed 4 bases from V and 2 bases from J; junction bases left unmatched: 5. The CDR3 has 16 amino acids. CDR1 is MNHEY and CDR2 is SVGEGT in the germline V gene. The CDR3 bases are TGTGCCAGCAGTTTCCTCACTAGCGGGGGGCAAGAGACCCAGTACTTC. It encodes CASSFLTSGGQETQYF.

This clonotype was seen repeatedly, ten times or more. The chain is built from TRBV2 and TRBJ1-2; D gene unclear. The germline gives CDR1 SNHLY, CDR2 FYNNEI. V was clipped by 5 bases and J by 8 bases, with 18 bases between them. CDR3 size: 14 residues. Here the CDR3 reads CASSIEGGWEGYTF. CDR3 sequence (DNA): TGTGCCAGCAGTATTGAGGGCGGATGGGAAGGCTACACCTTC.

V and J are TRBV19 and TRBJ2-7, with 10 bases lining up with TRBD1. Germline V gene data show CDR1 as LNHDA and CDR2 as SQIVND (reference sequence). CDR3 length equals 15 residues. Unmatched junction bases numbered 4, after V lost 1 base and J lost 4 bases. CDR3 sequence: CASSIAGTGEYEQYF. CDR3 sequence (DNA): TGTGCCAGTAGTATAGCCGGGACAGGGGAATACGAGCAGTACTTC.

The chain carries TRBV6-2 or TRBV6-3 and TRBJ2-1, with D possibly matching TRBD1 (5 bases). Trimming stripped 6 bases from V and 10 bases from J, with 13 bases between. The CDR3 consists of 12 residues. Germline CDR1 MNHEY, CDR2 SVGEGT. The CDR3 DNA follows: TGTGCCAGCAGCGAAATGGGGCAGGAGCAGTTCTTC. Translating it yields CASSEMGQEQFF.

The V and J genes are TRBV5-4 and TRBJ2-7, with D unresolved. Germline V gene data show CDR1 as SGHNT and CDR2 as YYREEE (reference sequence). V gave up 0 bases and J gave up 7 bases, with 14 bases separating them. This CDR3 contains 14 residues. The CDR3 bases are TGTGCCAGCAGCTTGGTTGGAGCTAGGAAGGAGCAGTACTTC. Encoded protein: CASSLVGARKEQYF.